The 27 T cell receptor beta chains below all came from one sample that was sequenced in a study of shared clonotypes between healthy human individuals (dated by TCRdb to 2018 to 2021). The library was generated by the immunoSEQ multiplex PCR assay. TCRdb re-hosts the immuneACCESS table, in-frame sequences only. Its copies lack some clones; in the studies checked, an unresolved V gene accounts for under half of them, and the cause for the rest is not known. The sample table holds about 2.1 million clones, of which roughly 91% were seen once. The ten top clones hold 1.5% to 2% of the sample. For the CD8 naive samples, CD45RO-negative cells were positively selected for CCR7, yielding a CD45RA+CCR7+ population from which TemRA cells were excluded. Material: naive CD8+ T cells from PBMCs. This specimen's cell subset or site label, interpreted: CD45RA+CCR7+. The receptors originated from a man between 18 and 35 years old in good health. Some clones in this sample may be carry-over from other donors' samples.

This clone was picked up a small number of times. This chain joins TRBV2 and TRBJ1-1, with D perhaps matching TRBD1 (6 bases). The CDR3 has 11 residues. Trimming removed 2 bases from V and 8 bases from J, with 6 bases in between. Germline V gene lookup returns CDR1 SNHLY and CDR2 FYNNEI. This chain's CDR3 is CASSEQGEAFF. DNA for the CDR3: TGTGCCAGCAGTGAACAGGGGGAAGCTTTCTTT.

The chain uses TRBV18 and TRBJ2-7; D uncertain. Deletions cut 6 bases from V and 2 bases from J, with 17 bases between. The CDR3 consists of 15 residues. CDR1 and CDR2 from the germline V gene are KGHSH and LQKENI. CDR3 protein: CASSSTQNPTYEQYF. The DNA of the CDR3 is TGTGCCAGCTCCTCGACCCAAAACCCCACCTACGAGCAGTACTTC.

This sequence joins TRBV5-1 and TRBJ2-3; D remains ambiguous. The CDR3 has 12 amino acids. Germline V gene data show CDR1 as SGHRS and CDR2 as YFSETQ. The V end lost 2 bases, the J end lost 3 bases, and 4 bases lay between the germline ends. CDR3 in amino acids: CASSFRTDTQYF. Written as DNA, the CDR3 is TGCGCCAGCAGCTTTCGGACAGATACGCAGTATTTT. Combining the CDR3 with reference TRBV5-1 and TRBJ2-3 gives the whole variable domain KAGVTQTPRYLIKTRGQQVTLSCSPISGHRSVSWYQQTPGQGLQFLFEYFSETQRNKGNFPGRFSGRQFSNSRSEMNVSTLELGDSALYLCASSFRTDTQYFGPGTRLTVL.

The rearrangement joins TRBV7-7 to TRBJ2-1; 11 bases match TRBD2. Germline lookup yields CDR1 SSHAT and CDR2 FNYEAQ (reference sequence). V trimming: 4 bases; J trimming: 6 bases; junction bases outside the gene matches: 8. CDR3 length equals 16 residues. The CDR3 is CASSSSLAGAINEQFF. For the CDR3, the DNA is TGTGCCAGCAGCTCCTCACTAGCGGGAGCCATCAATGAGCAGTTCTTC.

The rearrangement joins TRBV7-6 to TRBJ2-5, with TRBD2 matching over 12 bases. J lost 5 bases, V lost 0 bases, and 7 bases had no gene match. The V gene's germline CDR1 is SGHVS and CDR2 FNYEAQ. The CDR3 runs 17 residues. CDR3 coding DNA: TGTGCCAGCAGCTTAGCTCCAGGACTAGCGGGAAGGGAGACCCAGTACTTC. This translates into CASSLAPGLAGRETQYF.

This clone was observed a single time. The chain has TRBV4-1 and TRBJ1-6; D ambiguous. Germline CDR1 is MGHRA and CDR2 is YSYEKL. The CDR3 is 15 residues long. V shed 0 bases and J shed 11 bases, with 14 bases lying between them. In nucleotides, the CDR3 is TGCGCCAGCAGCCAAGATGGCGGGCATTGGACACCCCTCCACTTT. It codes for CASSQDGGHWTPLHF.

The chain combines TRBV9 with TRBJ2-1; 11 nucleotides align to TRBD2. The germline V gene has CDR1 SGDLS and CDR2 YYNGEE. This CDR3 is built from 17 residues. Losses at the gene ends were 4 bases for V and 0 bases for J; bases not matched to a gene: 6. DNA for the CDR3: TGTGCCAGCAGCACGGGACTAGCGGCTTCCTCCTACAATGAGCAGTTCTTC. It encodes CASSTGLAASSYNEQFF.

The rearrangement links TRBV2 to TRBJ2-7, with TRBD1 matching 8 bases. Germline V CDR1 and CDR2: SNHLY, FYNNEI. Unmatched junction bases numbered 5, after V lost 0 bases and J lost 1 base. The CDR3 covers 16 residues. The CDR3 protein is CASSEARTGPSYEQYF. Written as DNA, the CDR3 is TGTGCCAGCAGTGAAGCGCGGACAGGGCCTTCCTACGAGCAGTACTTC.

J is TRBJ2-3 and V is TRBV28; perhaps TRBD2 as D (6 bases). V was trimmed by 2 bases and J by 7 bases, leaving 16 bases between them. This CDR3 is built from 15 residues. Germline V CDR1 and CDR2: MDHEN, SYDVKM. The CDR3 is CASSLGAGSINTQYF. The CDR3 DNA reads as TGTGCCAGCAGTTTAGGGGCCGGGAGTATAAATACGCAGTATTTT.

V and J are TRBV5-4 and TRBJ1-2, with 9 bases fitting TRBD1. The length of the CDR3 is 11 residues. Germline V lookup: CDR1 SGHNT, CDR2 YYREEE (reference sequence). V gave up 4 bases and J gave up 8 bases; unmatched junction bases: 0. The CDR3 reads CASSTGGGYTF. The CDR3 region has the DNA TGTGCCAGCAGCACAGGGGGCGGCTACACCTTC.

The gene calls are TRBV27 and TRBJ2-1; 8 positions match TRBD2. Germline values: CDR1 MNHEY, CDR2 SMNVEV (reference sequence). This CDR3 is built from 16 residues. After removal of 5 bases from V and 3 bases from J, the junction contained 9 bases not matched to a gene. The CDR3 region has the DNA TGTGCCAGCAGTAACCGAGCGGGAGTGGTCTACAATGAGCAGTTCTTC. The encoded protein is CASSNRAGVVYNEQFF.

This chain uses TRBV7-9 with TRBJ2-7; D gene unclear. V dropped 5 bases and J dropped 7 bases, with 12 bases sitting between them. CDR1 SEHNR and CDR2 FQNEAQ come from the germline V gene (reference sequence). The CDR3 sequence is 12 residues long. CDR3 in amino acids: CASSLGPVEQYF. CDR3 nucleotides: TGTGCCAGCAGCCTTGGACCCGTTGAGCAGTACTTC.

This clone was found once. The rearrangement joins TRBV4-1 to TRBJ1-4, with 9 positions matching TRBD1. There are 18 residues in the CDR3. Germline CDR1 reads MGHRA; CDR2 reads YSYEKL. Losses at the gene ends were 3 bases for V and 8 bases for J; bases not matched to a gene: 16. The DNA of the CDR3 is TGCGCCAGCAGCCATTCCCGGGACAGGGTTTTGAGGGGGGAAAAACTGTTTTTT. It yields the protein CASSHSRDRVLRGEKLFF.

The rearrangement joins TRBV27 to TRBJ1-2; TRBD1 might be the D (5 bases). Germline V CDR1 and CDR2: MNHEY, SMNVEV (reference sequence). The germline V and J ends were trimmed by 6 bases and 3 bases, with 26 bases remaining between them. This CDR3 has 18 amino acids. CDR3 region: CASRSFSGRGPKHYGYTF. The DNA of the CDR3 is TGTGCCAGCAGGAGTTTTTCCGGACGGGGACCGAAGCACTATGGCTACACCTTC.

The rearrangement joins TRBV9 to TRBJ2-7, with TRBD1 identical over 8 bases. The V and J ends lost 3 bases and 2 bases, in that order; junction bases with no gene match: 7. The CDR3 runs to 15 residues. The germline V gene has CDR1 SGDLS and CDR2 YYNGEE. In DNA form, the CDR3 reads TGTGCCAGCAGCGAGGGATTGGACAGGGCCTACGAGCAGTACTTC. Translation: CASSEGLDRAYEQYF. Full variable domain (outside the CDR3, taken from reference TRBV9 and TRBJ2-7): DSGVTQTPKHLITATGQRVTLRCSPRSGDLSVYWYQQSLDQGLQFLIQYYNGEERAKGNILERFSAQQFPDLHSELNLSSLELGDSALYFCASSEGLDRAYEQYFGPGTRLTVT.

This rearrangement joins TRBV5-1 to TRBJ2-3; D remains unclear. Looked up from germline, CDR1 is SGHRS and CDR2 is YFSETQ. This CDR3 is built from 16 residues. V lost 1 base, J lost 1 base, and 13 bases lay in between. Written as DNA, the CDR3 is TGCGCCAGCAGCTTGAATTTAGTTAAGCGCACAGATACGCAGTATTTT. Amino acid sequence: CASSLNLVKRTDTQYF.

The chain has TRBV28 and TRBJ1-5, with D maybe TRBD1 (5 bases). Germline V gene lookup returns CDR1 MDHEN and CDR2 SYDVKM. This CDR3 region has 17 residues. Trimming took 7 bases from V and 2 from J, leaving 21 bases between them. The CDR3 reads CASTLLTEEFRNQPQHF. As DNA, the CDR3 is TGTGCCAGCACGCTATTGACAGAGGAATTTCGCAATCAGCCCCAGCATTTT.

The CDR3 here is CASSHRMDTQYF. CDR3 DNA sequence: TGTGCCAGCAGCCATCGTATGGATACGCAGTATTTT. The chain joins TRBV9 to TRBJ2-3; D is unresolved. V lost 4 bases, J lost 6 bases, and 9 bases lay in between. The CDR3 has 12 amino acids. The V gene's germline CDR1 is SGDLS and CDR2 YYNGEE.

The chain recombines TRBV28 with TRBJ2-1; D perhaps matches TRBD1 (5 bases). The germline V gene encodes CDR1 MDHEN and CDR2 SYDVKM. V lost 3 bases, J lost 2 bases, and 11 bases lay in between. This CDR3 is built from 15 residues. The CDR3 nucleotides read TGTGCCAGCAGTTTTCCGACAGAAACCTACAATGAGCAGTTCTTC. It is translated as CASSFPTETYNEQFF.

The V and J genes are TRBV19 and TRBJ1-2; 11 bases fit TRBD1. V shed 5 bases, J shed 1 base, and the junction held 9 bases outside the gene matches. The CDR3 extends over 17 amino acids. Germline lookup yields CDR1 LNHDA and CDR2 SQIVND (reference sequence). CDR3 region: CASSPRRTGGGNYGYTF. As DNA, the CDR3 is TGTGCCAGTAGTCCCCGGCGGACAGGGGGCGGTAACTATGGCTACACCTTC.

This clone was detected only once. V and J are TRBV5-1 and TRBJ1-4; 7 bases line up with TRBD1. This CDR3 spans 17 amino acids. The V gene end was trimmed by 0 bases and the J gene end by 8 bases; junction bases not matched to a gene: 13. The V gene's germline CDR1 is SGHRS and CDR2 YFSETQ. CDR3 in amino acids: CASSLGFETGAGEKLFF. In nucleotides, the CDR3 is TGCGCCAGCAGCTTGGGGTTTGAAACAGGGGCAGGAGAAAAACTGTTTTTT.

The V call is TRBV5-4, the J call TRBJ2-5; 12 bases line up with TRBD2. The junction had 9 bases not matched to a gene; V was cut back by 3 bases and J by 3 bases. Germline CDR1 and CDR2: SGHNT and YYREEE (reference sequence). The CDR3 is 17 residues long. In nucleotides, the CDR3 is TGTGCCAGCAGCTCCAGACTAGCGGGAGCTGAGGAAGAGACCCAGTACTTC. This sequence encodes CASSSRLAGAEEETQYF.

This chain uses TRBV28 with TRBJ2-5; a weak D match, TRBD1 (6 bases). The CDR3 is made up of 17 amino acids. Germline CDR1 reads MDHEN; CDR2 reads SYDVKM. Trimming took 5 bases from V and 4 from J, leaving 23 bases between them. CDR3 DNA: TGTGCCAGCAGTGGAGAAGATAACAGGGAGTGGCGAGAGACCCAGTACTTC. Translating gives CASSGEDNREWRETQYF.

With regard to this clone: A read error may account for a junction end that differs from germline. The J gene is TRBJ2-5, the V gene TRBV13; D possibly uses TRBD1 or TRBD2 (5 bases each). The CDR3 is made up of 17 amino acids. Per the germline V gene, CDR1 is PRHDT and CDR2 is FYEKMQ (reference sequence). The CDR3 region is CASSLGWDGRNQETQYF. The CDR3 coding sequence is TGTGCCAGCAGCCTAGGGTGGGACGGACGAAACCAAGAGACCCAGTACTTC.

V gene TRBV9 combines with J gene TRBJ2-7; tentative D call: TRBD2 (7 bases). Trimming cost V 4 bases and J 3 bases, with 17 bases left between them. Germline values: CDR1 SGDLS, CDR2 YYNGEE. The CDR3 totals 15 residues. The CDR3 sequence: CASSLGGTRIYEQYF. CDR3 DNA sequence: TGTGCCAGCAGCCTGGGGGGGACAAGGATCTACGAGCAGTACTTC.

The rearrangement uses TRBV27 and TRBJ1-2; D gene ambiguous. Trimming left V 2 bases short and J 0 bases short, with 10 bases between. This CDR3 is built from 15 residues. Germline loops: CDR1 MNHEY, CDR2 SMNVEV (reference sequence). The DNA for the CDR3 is TGTGCCAGCAGTTTAATCGGGGTAGCTAACTATGGCTACACCTTC. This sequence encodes CASSLIGVANYGYTF.

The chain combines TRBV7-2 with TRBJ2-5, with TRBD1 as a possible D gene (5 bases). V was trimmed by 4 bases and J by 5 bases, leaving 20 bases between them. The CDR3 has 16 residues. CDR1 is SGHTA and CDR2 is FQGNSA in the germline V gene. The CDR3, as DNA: TGTGCCAGCAGCTCCCAGGGCCAACTCCCCTCGGAGACCCAGTACTTC. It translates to CASSSQGQLPSETQYF.